These T cell receptor beta chains were read from a single sample in a study of CD8+ T cells in alopecia areata. The assay was immunoSEQ multiplex PCR, and TCRdb's table has in-frame clones only and misses some. This sample has some 170,000 clones; about 72% occur once, and the top ten carry about an eighth. Specimen: CD8+ T cells sorted from blood, collected at week 0. These receptors were collected from a human donor with alopecia areata. Both conserved end residues are part of each CDR3. D genes are given only for firm matches. Clone size is given for some rows only: seen once, a few or many times, or a class if the clone is expanded.

CDR3 length,J gene,D gene,clone size,V gene,CDR3 protein,CDR3 DNA
15,TRBJ2-1,-,few,TRBV29-1,CSVVAREVAYNEQFF,TGCAGCGTTGTCGCCAGGGAGGTTGCCTACAATGAGCAGTTCTTC
14,TRBJ2-4,TRBD1,few,TRBV4-1,CATSSQGARDIQYF,TGCGCCACCTCCAGTCAGGGGGCGAGGGACATTCAGTACTTC
17,TRBJ2-3,-,-,TRBV15,CATSRVGSTDYTDTQYF,TGTGCCACCAGCAGAGTTGGAAGCACGGACTACACAGATACGCAGTATTTT
19,TRBJ1-1,TRBD1,once,TRBV7-8,CASSFSQNRGRSRDTEAFF,TGTGCCAGCAGCTTCTCGCAAAACAGGGGGCGAAGTAGGGACACTGAAGCTTTCTTT
14,TRBJ2-7,-,-,TRBV27,CASSGSGVTYEQYF,TGTGCCAGCAGTGGATCGGGAGTGACCTACGAGCAGTACTTC
15,TRBJ2-7,-,-,TRBV4-2,CASSQANGEPYEQYF,TGTGCCAGCAGCCAAGCCAACGGGGAGCCATACGAGCAGTACTTC
11,TRBJ1-1,-,-,TRBV4-2,CASSQPPEAFF,TGTGCCAGCAGCCAGCCCCCTGAAGCTTTCTTT
16,TRBJ1-2,-,-,TRBV12-5,CASGFPEYLHNYGYTF,TGTGCTAGTGGTTTTCCGGAATACCTCCATAACTATGGCTACACCTTC
12,TRBJ1-4,-,-,TRBV7-9,CASSLNNEKLFF,TGTGCCAGCAGCTTAAATAATGAAAAACTGTTTTTT
14,TRBJ2-5,TRBD1,few,TRBV13,CASSFEQGEETQYF,TGTGCCAGCAGCTTCGAACAGGGGGAAGAGACCCAGTACTTC
12,TRBJ2-5,-,few,TRBV28,CASNTGTETQYF,TGTGCCAGCAACACAGGGACAGAGACCCAGTACTTC
16,TRBJ2-2,-,-,TRBV19,CASSTPRGASGGELFF,TGTGCCAGTAGTACCCCACGGGGGGCGTCGGGCGGGGAGCTGTTTTTT
14,TRBJ2-2,-,-,TRBV2,CASSERLEIGELFF,TGTGCCAGCAGTGAGAGACTAGAGATCGGGGAGCTGTTTTTT
14,TRBJ1-4,-,few,TRBV27,CASAEGIANEKLFF,TGTGCCAGCGCCGAGGGGATTGCTAATGAAAAACTGTTTTTT
12,TRBJ2-3,-,-,TRBV23-1,CASTRGEDTQYF,TGCGCCAGCACCAGGGGTGAAGATACGCAGTATTTT
13,TRBJ1-1,-,-,TRBV7-8,CASTQWGVPEAFF,TGTGCCAGCACCCAGTGGGGGGTCCCTGAAGCTTTCTTT
12,TRBJ2-7,-,-,TRBV6-1,CASSDWGVEQYF,TGTGCCAGCAGTGACTGGGGAGTCGAGCAGTACTTC
11,TRBJ1-1,-,few,TRBV6-4,CASSEGAAIAF,TGTGCCAGCAGTGAGGGGGCTGCGATTGCCTTT
13,TRBJ2-7,TRBD1,-,TRBV27,CASSIRGRREQYF,TGTGCCAGCAGCATCAGGGGGCGGCGCGAGCAGTACTTC
12,TRBJ2-7,-,-,TRBV30,CAWSVVHYEQYF,TGTGCCTGGAGTGTAGTCCACTACGAGCAGTACTTC
14,TRBJ2-7,-,-,TRBV5-1,CASSLGQKTYEQYF,TGCGCCAGCAGCTTGGGACAGAAAACCTACGAGCAGTACTTC
13,TRBJ2-7,-,-,TRBV5-1,CASSFGTLYEQYF,TGCGCCAGCAGCTTCGGGACACTCTACGAGCAGTACTTC
12,TRBJ1-2,-,-,TRBV2,CASWRGARGYTF,TGTGCCAGCTGGAGGGGGGCCCGTGGCTACACCTTC
15,TRBJ2-2,TRBD1,few,TRBV19,CASSPGQGAGGELFF,TGTGCCAGTAGCCCGGGACAGGGGGCGGGCGGGGAGCTGTTTTTT
13,TRBJ2-1,-,-,TRBV5-1,CASSQPWFNEQFF,TGCGCCAGCAGCCAACCCTGGTTCAATGAGCAGTTCTTC
14,TRBJ2-7,TRBD1,-,TRBV7-8,CASSPGQGTYEQYF,TGTGCCAGCAGCCCGGGACAGGGGACCTACGAGCAGTACTTC
16,TRBJ2-5,-,few,TRBV10-3,CAISESNDRAQETQYF,TGTGCCATCAGTGAGTCCAATGACAGAGCTCAAGAGACCCAGTACTTC
15,TRBJ1-3,-,few,TRBV7-9,CASSLAAGSGNTIYF,TGTGCCAGCAGCTTAGCGGCCGGCTCTGGAAACACCATATATTTT
13,TRBJ1-1,-,-,TRBV13,CASSLGRGTEAFF,TGTGCCAGCAGCTTAGGCAGGGGCACTGAAGCTTTCTTT
13,TRBJ2-5,-,-,TRBV11-2,CASSQVGEETQYF,TGTGCCAGCAGCCAAGTGGGGGAGGAGACCCAGTACTTC
15,TRBJ2-5,-,-,TRBV9,CASSPGGGRQETQYF,TGTGCCAGCAGCCCCGGTGGTGGGCGGCAAGAGACCCAGTACTTC
14,TRBJ2-6,-,few,TRBV27,CASSSGAGANVLTF,TGTGCCAGCAGTTCCGGGGCTGGGGCCAACGTCCTGACTTTC
12,TRBJ2-7,-,-,TRBV7-9,CASSFRGGEQYF,TGTGCCAGCAGCTTCAGGGGCGGCGAGCAGTACTTC
17,TRBJ2-1,-,few,TRBV30,CAWTSLSSRPSYNEQFF,TGTGCCTGGACCAGCCTCTCTAGTAGGCCTTCCTACAATGAGCAGTTCTTC
14,TRBJ1-3,-,-,TRBV13,CASSLGAAGNTIYF,TGTGCCAGCAGTTTAGGGGCGGCTGGAAACACCATATATTTT
16,TRBJ2-3,TRBD2,few,TRBV29-1,CSVETLADVLLDTQYF,TGCAGCGTTGAGACGCTAGCGGACGTACTTCTCGATACGCAGTATTTT
13,TRBJ1-2,TRBD1,-,TRBV7-8,CASRDRDSYGYTF,TGTGCCAGCAGGGATCGGGACAGTTATGGCTACACCTTC
13,TRBJ2-7,-,few,TRBV7-9,CASSLAEDYEQYF,TGTGCCAGCAGCTTAGCCGAGGACTACGAGCAGTACTTC
15,TRBJ2-2,-,-,TRBV2,CASSRQEANTGELFF,TGTGCCAGCAGCAGACAGGAGGCGAACACCGGGGAGCTGTTTTTT
12,TRBJ1-3,-,-,TRBV4-1,CASSDVETTIYF,TGCGCCAGCAGCGATGTGGAAACCACCATATATTTT
15,TRBJ1-4,-,-,TRBV15,CATSREGSKLEKLFF,TGTGCCACCAGCAGAGAGGGCAGCAAGCTTGAAAAACTGTTTTTT
13,TRBJ2-3,-,-,TRBV4-1,CASGGLSTDTQYF,TGCGCCAGCGGGGGGCTTAGCACAGATACGCAGTATTTT
14,TRBJ1-6,-,-,TRBV6-6,CACEGDGANSPLHF,TGTGCCTGCGAGGGGGACGGAGCTAATTCACCCCTCCACTTT
17,TRBJ1-4,-,-,TRBV7-9,CASSFVPAERRSEKLFF,TGTGCCAGCAGCTTTGTCCCCGCAGAACGGAGGTCCGAAAAACTGTTTTTT
11,TRBJ1-2,TRBD1,-,TRBV29-1,CSWSDRGGYTF,TGCAGTTGGTCGGACAGGGGGGGCTACACCTTC
14,TRBJ2-1,-,-,TRBV6-6,CASGTLSSYNEQFF,TGTGCCAGCGGGACTTTAAGCTCCTACAATGAGCAGTTCTTC
15,TRBJ1-2,-,-,TRBV19,CASSLTTGPSAGYTF,TGTGCCAGTAGCCTTACAACAGGGCCTTCCGCTGGCTACACCTTC
15,TRBJ1-5,TRBD1,-,TRBV5-6,CASSWGQGSGQPQHF,TGTGCCAGCAGCTGGGGACAGGGTTCGGGTCAGCCCCAGCATTTT